The 17 T cell receptor beta chains listed next were all sequenced from one sample in a study of identical twins. MiXCR was run by TCRdb on the 5' RACE reads, yielding one entry per CDR3 protein. The table includes approximately 500,000 distinct CDR3 sequences, roughly 24% detected once. These sequences were also reported in another study, on T cells expressing NK-cell markers.

Sequences were obtained from CD4+ T cells sorted from blood. These receptors all come from a woman younger than 35 in good health.

There are a few counts of this clonotype. The chain employs TRBV6-6 and TRBJ1-2, with D hard to call. The CDR3 has 13 residues. V was trimmed by 6 bases and J by 3 bases, leaving 11 bases between them. Germline CDR1 is MNHNY and CDR2 is SVGAGI (reference sequence). CDR3 protein: CASSPKSDYGYTF. For the CDR3, the DNA is TGTGCCAGCAGCCCTAAATCCGACTATGGCTACACCTTC.

This clonotype was recorded many times. This chain connects TRBV5-1 to TRBJ2-3; D not certain. Trimming shortened V by 4 bases and J by 0 bases, and 9 bases separated the two germline ends. The CDR3 extends over 14 amino acids. CDR1 and CDR2 from the germline V gene are SGHRS and YFSETQ. The CDR3 here is CASSNYLSTDTQYF. The CDR3 DNA is TGCGCCAGCAGCAACTACCTTAGCACAGATACGCAGTATTTT.

V usage is TRBV6-5 and J usage is TRBJ1-5; D remains ambiguous. Germline V CDR1 and CDR2: MNHEY, SVGAGI. This CDR3 comprises 13 residues. The V end lost 2 bases, the J end lost 7 bases, and 9 bases lay between the germline ends. For the CDR3, the DNA is TGTGCCAGCAGTTACAACGGCGAACAGCCCCAGCATTTT. It translates to CASSYNGEQPQHF.

This clonotype was recorded a few times. The genes are TRBV11-2 and TRBJ2-2, with 9 bases identical to TRBD2. Germline loops: CDR1 SGHAT, CDR2 FQNNGV. V shed 5 bases and J 7 bases; nucleotides not matched to a gene: 8. CDR3 length: 15 residues. CDR3 in DNA: TGTGCCAGCAGCCAACGGACTAGCGAGTTCGGGGAGCTGTTTTTT. This codes for CASSQRTSEFGELFF.

The V call is TRBV5-1, the J call TRBJ2-7; TRBD1 matches at 7 bases. Germline CDR1 is SGHRS and CDR2 is YFSETQ. The CDR3 runs 16 residues. The J segment lost 0 bases and the V segment lost 3 bases, leaving 9 bases of the junction unmatched. CDR3 amino acids: CASSSTTGLASYEQYF. In nucleotides, the CDR3 is TGCGCCAGCAGCTCCACGACAGGGTTGGCCTCCTACGAGCAGTACTTC.

The chain uses TRBV2 and TRBJ1-1; 8 nucleotides match TRBD1. Germline V lookup: CDR1 SNHLY, CDR2 FYNNEI. Unmatched junction bases numbered 7, after V lost 6 bases and J lost 4 bases. The CDR3 loop spans 14 amino acids. This CDR3 reads CASRKETGGTEAFF. As DNA, the CDR3 is TGTGCCAGCAGAAAAGAAACAGGGGGCACTGAAGCTTTCTTT.

Many counts were recorded for this clonotype. The V gene is TRBV7-9, the J gene TRBJ2-1; 8 bases line up with TRBD2. There are 16 residues in the CDR3. Looked up from germline, CDR1 is SEHNR and CDR2 is FQNEAQ (reference sequence). Trimming removed 0 bases from V and 5 bases from J; junction bases left unmatched: 6. The CDR3: CASSLALAGTNNEQFF. CDR3 DNA: TGTGCCAGCAGCTTAGCGTTAGCGGGGACCAACAATGAGCAGTTCTTC.

The table lists this clonotype with a few counts. The chain joins TRBV9 to TRBJ2-1; 10 nucleotides line up with TRBD2. V trimming: 0 bases; J trimming: 6 bases; junction bases outside the gene matches: 6. The CDR3 has 16 residues. Germline CDR1 and CDR2: SGDLS and YYNGEE. The CDR3 region is CASSVAILAGPNEQFF. As DNA, the CDR3 is TGTGCCAGCAGCGTAGCTATACTAGCGGGGCCCAATGAGCAGTTCTTC. The entire variable domain, with the rest obtained from reference TRBV9 and TRBJ2-1, is as follows: DSGVTQTPKHLITATGQRVTLRCSPRSGDLSVYWYQQSLDQGLQFLIQYYNGEERAKGNILERFSAQQFPDLHSELNLSSLELGDSALYFCASSVAILAGPNEQFFGPGTRLTVL.

The V call is TRBV10-3, the J call TRBJ2-7; 9 nucleotides agree with TRBD2. The J segment lost 5 bases and the V segment lost 0 bases, leaving 2 bases of the junction unmatched. The CDR3 is made up of 14 amino acids. The germline CDR1 and CDR2 sequences are ENHRY and SYGVKD. The CDR3, as DNA: TGTGCCATCAGTGAGTCGCGGGAGGGCCACGAGCAGTACTTC. Its translation is CAISESREGHEQYF.

J is TRBJ1-2 and V is TRBV7-8; TRBD1 agrees at 8 bases. The CDR3 contains 15 residues. Germline CDR1 and CDR2: SGHVS and FQNEAQ. The V gene end was trimmed by 5 bases and the J gene end by 8 bases; junction bases not matched to a gene: 13. This chain's CDR3 is CASSLITPGGQGYTF. CDR3 DNA sequence: TGTGCCAGCAGCCTCATAACGCCAGGGGGCCAAGGCTACACCTTC. Looking up the rest from reference TRBV7-8 and TRBJ1-2 gives the full variable domain: GAGVSQSPRYKVAKRGQDVALRCDPISGHVSLFWYQQALGQGPEFLTYFQNEAQLDKSGLPSDRFFAERPEGSVSTLKIQRTQQEDSAVYLCASSLITPGGQGYTFGSGTRLTVV.

This clonotype was counted only a few times. This rearrangement joins TRBV20-1 to TRBJ1-1, with D possibly matching TRBD1 (6 bases). The CDR3 runs to 12 residues. V was clipped by 6 bases and J by 3 bases, with 11 bases between them. Germline CDR1 is DFQATT and CDR2 is SNEGSKA (reference sequence). The CDR3 DNA reads TGCAGTGCGGGGGACACCTACACTGAAGCTTTCTTT. This encodes CSAGDTYTEAFF.

CDR3 DNA sequence: TGTGCCAGCTCATCGACAGGGGCGGATCAGCCCCAGCATTTT. Translation gives CASSSTGADQPQHF. The chain combines TRBV18 with TRBJ1-5; 8 positions agree with TRBD1. Unmatched junction bases numbered 5, after V lost 5 bases and J lost 5 bases. Germline V gene lookup returns CDR1 KGHSH and CDR2 LQKENI. CDR3 length equals 14 residues.

This clonotype has only a few counts. The chain is built from TRBV9 and TRBJ2-3, with 7 bases aligning to TRBD2. The germline CDR1 and CDR2 sequences are SGDLS and YYNGEE. The CDR3 covers 14 residues. Germline trimming cut 2 bases from V and 7 bases from J; bases unmatched to any gene: 7. The CDR3 coding sequence is TGTGCCAGCAGCGTGGCGGGGGACCCCCATACGCAGTATTTT. Translating gives CASSVAGDPHTQYF.

In its sample, this clonotype was seen many times. The chain employs TRBV29-1 and TRBJ2-3, with 9 bases identical to TRBD1. The CDR3 has 15 amino acids. Germline V gene lookup returns CDR1 SQVTM and CDR2 ANQGSEA. Germline trimming cut 6 bases from V and 3 bases from J; bases unmatched to any gene: 10. CDR3 in amino acids: CSVQGAETGTDTQYF. CDR3 coding DNA: TGCAGCGTACAGGGGGCGGAGACGGGGACAGATACGCAGTATTTT.

The V call is TRBV3-1, the J call TRBJ2-5, with D possibly called TRBD1 or TRBD2 (6 bases each). The CDR3 consists of 16 residues. Trimming took 0 bases from V and 2 from J, leaving 13 bases between them. Germline loops: CDR1 LGHDT, CDR2 YNNKEL (reference sequence). As DNA, the CDR3 is TGTGCCAGCAGCCAAGATGGACGGGGGCGTCAAGAGACCCAGTACTTC. Translated, it gives CASSQDGRGRQETQYF.

The chain is built from TRBV14 and TRBJ2-7; D is tentatively TRBD1 or TRBD2 (5 bases each). CDR3 size: 17 residues. CDR1 is SGHDN and CDR2 is FVKESK in the germline V gene. V gave up 3 bases and J gave up 0 bases, with 18 bases separating them. DNA for the CDR3: TGTGCCAGCAGCCATGGGGGACCGGGACGGGCCTCCTACGAGCAGTACTTC. This encodes CASSHGGPGRASYEQYF.

The rearrangement uses TRBV6-5 and TRBJ2-5; TRBD1 or TRBD2 may be the D gene (6 bases each). Germline V gene data show CDR1 as MNHEY and CDR2 as SVGAGI. Trimming took 2 bases from V and 5 from J, leaving 15 bases between them. The CDR3 has 15 residues. CDR3 sequence reads: CASSYPEGGLETQYF. CDR3 DNA: TGTGCCAGCAGTTACCCGGAGGGGGGCCTTGAGACCCAGTACTTC.